This record concerns one T cell receptor (beta chain) sequence. Its antigen remains unidentified. This CDR3 region has 14 residues. In germline, CDR1 is MNHEY, CDR2 SMNVEV (reference sequence). This sample is drawn from a study of T cells expressing NK-cell markers. Across the whole study: Beta-chain profiling covered CD3+CD56+NKG2C+, CD3+CD56+NKG2C- and CD3+CD56-NKG2C+ sorted subsets. Most of the eight sequenced donors tested HCMV-seropositive; one tested seronegative. Study results and caveats: The contribution of dominant NKG2C+ clonotypes to CD8+ T cells in roughly 6 donors was roughly 1.0-7.5%. Once again these clonotypes came out on top in the CD3+CD56-NKG2C+ fraction of several donors.

Following a re-call of the 5' RACE reads, TCRdb has one entry per CDR3 protein and lacks DNA. The sample shows some 140,000 distinct CDR3 sequences, and 37% sits with its ten largest clones. This TCR derives from a woman in her fifties or sixties in good health. The rearrangement links TRBV27 to TRBJ1-5; absent DNA, TCRdb's TRBD1 call cannot be checked. The sample was blood T cells: a sorted CD56 or NKG2C T cell subset, CD4+ or CD8+ T cells, or bulk PBMC T cells (not recorded which). CDR3 protein: CASSLGQGLQPQHF.